Here is one TCR beta chain with its context. Its cognate antigen is unknown. Unique molecular identifiers were built into the TCR beta cDNA libraries. The T cell input of about 0.9 to 11 million gave roughly 460,000 cDNA molecules. Each CDR3 protein gets one entry after TCRdb re-called the PCR reads with MiXCR. This sample yields roughly 670,000 distinct CDR3 sequences, of which 55% to 70% are seen a single time; 10% to 12% belongs to the top ten. The sample originates from a study of post-analysis software for immune sequencing data. About the research overall: Relapsing-remitting, secondary progressive and progressive-relapsing courses of multiple sclerosis were included.

Overall study results and limits: Samples from a shared batch, those prepared together, strongly co-clustered by F measure. Normalized Chao1 diversity was significantly lower in multiple sclerosis patients than in controls. A few TRBV segments were significantly more frequent in patients than in controls. TRBV5-6, TRBV5-1 and TRBV20-1 were among these segments.

CDR3 length: 17 residues. Germline values: CDR1 MNHEY, CDR2 SVGEGT. V lost 4 bases to trimming and J lost 5 bases, with 21 bases between them. J is TRBJ2-1 and V is TRBV6-2 or TRBV6-3; possible D gene TRBD2, 6 bases. Sequencing was carried out using blood. The sequence came from a girl aged 2-15 years with multiple sclerosis. The CDR3 here is CASSSQPPGLYDNEQFF. The CDR3 DNA reads as TGTGCCAGCAGTTCCCAACCACCGGGACTCTACGACAATGAGCAGTTCTTC.